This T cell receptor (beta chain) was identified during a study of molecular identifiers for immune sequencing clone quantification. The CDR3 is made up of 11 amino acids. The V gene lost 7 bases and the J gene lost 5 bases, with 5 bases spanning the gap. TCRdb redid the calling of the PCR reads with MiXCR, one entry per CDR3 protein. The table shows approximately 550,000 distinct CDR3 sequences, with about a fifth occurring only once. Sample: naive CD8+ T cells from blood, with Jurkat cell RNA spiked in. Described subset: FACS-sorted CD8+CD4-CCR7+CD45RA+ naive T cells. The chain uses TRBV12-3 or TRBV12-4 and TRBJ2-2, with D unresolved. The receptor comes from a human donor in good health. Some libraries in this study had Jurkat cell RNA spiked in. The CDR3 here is CASTPTGELFF. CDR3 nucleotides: TGTGCCAGCACCCCAACCGGGGAGCTGTTTTTT.